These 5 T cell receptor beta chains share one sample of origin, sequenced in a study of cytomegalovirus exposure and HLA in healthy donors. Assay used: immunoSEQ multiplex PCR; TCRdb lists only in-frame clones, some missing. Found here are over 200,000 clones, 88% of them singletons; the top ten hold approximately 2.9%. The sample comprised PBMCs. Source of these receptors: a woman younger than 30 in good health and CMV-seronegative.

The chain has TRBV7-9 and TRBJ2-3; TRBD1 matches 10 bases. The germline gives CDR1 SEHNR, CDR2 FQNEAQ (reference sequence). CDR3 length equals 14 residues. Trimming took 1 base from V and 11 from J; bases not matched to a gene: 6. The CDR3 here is CASSLDLGDRGQYF. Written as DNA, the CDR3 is TGTGCCAGCAGCTTAGATTTGGGGGACAGGGGGCAGTATTTT.

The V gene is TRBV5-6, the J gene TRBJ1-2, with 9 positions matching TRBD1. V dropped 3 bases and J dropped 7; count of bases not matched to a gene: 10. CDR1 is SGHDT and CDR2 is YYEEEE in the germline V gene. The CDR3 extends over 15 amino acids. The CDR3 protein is CASSSGPGTGLGYTF. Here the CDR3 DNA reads TGTGCCAGCAGCTCGGGCCCCGGGACAGGGCTTGGCTACACCTTC.

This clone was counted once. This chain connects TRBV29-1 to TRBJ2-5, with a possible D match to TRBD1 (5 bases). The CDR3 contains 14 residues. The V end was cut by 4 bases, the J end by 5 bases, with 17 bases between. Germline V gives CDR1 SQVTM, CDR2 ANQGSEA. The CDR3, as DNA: TGCAGCGTTGTTTTCAGGGTCAAGAGGGAGACCCAGTACTTC. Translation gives CSVVFRVKRETQYF.

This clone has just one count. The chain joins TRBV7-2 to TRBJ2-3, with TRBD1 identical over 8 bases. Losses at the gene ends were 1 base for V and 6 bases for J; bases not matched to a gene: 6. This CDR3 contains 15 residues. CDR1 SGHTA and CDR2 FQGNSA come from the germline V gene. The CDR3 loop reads CASSLGGNRGDTQYF. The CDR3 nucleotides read TGTGCCAGCAGCTTAGGGGGTAACAGGGGGGATACGCAGTATTTT.

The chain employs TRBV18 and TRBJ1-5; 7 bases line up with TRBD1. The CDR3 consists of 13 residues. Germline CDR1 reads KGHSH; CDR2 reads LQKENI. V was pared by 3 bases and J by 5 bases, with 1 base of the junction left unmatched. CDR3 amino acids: CASSPDRHQPQHF. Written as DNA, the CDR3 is TGTGCCAGCTCACCGGACAGGCATCAGCCCCAGCATTTT.